Following are 3 T cell receptor beta chains from one sample sequenced in a study of beta chain features in type 1 diabetes. Regarding the study as a whole: For Type 1 diabetes patients, all four CD4+ subsets carried TCRB CDR3s that were moderately but significantly shorter.

Antigens for these TCRs are unknown. The sequenced template was cDNA made from the entire isolated RNA. Assay used: immunoSEQ multiplex PCR; TCRdb lists only in-frame clones, some missing. The data hold 600,000 or so clones, with over 12% observed a single time. The sequenced sample consisted of naive CD4+ T cells from blood. These receptors were collected from a man aged 18 to 29 with type 1 diabetes.

The chain uses TRBV30 and TRBJ2-3; D gene ambiguous. CDR1 is GTSNPN and CDR2 is SVGIG in the germline V gene (reference sequence). The CDR3 runs 17 residues. V was shortened by 3 bases and J by 2 bases, with 21 bases between the two germline ends. The CDR3, as DNA: TGTGCCTGGAGGTCGAGCGTAAACCCGAGGTACACAGATACGCAGTATTTT. Amino acid sequence: CAWRSSVNPRYTDTQYF.

This clone was counted between two and nine times. This CDR3 is also generated by other DNA sequences in the sample. The V and J genes are TRBV5-1 and TRBJ2-7; D uncertain. Looked up from germline, CDR1 is SGHRS and CDR2 is YFSETQ. V was trimmed by 0 bases and J by 2 bases, leaving 6 bases between them. The CDR3 extends over 13 amino acids. The CDR3: CASSLVSPYEQYF. DNA for the CDR3: TGCGCCAGCAGCTTGGTATCCCCCTACGAGCAGTACTTC.

A few counts support this clone. The CDR3 nucleotides read TGTGCCAGCAGCTTGGCGGGAGGGCCCTCCTACAATGAGCAGTTCTTC. Translation: CASSLAGGPSYNEQFF. V usage is TRBV5-4 and J usage is TRBJ2-1; TRBD2 agrees at 8 bases. CDR3 length: 16 amino acids. Germline V gene lookup returns CDR1 SGHNT and CDR2 YYREEE (reference sequence). V shed 0 bases and J 0 bases; nucleotides not matched to a gene: 2.